Listed here are 27 T cell receptor beta chains from one sample, sequenced in a study of shared clonotypes between healthy human individuals. Clones were sequenced by immunoSEQ multiplex PCR, and TCRdb holds only the in-frame ones, with some missing. The sample lists nearly 1,000,000 clones, roughly 72% occurring once. Material for sequencing was memory CD4+ T cells sorted from blood. As for subset: CD45RA-negative fraction. The receptors derive from a man between 18 and 29 years old in good health.

This chain joins TRBV30 and TRBJ1-2; D perhaps matches TRBD1 (5 bases). V gave up 5 bases and J gave up 9 bases, with 25 bases separating them. This CDR3 contains 15 residues. The germline V gene has CDR1 GTSNPN and CDR2 SVGIG (reference sequence). CDR3 DNA sequence: TGTGCCTGGTCAATGGTTCGGGACCGCCGGTTGAGCTACACCTTC. Its translation: CAWSMVRDRRLSYTF.

The V and J genes are TRBV27 and TRBJ2-7, with a tentative D call TRBD1 (5 bases). Germline CDR1 is MNHEY and CDR2 is SMNVEV (reference sequence). This CDR3 comprises 15 residues. V was cut by 0 bases and J by 4 bases, with 13 bases left in between. The CDR3 here is CASSLSLAGPYEQYF. CDR3 coding DNA: TGTGCCAGCAGTTTATCGTTGGCAGGGCCGTACGAGCAGTACTTC.

The V call is TRBV9, the J call TRBJ2-2, with a weak D call TRBD1 (5 bases). Germline V gene data show CDR1 as SGDLS and CDR2 as YYNGEE. V lost 2 bases and J lost 3, with 8 bases in between. CDR3 size: 14 residues. The CDR3, as DNA: TGTGCCAGCAGCGTGTGGGGCGACACCGGGGAGCTGTTTTTT. Its translation: CASSVWGDTGELFF.

This rearrangement joins TRBV6-5 to TRBJ2-7; 8 nucleotides agree with TRBD2. The CDR3 is made up of 15 amino acids. Trimming removed 2 bases from V and 0 bases from J; junction bases left unmatched: 3. Looked up from germline, CDR1 is MNHEY and CDR2 is SVGAGI. As DNA, the CDR3 is TGTGCCAGCAGTTACACTAGCGGTAACTCCTACGAGCAGTACTTC. Protein sequence: CASSYTSGNSYEQYF.

The rearrangement joins TRBV5-1 to TRBJ1-2; no definite D call. The CDR3 runs to 14 residues. The V end lost 0 bases, the J end lost 6 bases, and 12 bases lay between the germline ends. Germline V CDR1 and CDR2: SGHRS, YFSETQ. CDR3 nucleotides: TGCGCCAGCAGCTTGGGTGGCGGCAGGAATGGCTACACCTTC. Its translation is CASSLGGGRNGYTF.

This clone occurred many times. In DNA, the CDR3 is TGTGCCAGCAGCGCGACTAGCGGGAGCACAGATACGCAGTATTTT. Protein sequence: CASSATSGSTDTQYF. The rearrangement joins TRBV6-1 to TRBJ2-3; TRBD2 aligns across 10 bases. The CDR3 spans 15 residues. Germline loops: CDR1 MNHNS, CDR2 SASEGT. Trimming removed 6 bases from V and 0 bases from J; junction bases left unmatched: 3.

J is TRBJ2-7 and V is TRBV10-3; 7 bases agree with TRBD1. With V trimmed by 3 bases and J by 2 bases, 4 bases remained unmatched. This CDR3 is built from 14 residues. Germline CDR1 ENHRY, CDR2 SYGVKD. CDR3 bases: TGTGCCATCAGTGACAGGGGGTACACCTACGAGCAGTACTTC. It encodes CAISDRGYTYEQYF.

This chain uses TRBV7-6 with TRBJ1-2; 7 bases line up with TRBD1. This CDR3 has 16 amino acids. CDR1 and CDR2 from the germline V gene are SGHVS and FNYEAQ. V shed 0 bases and J 1 base; nucleotides not matched to a gene: 5. CDR3 in DNA: TGTGCCAGCAGCTTAGCACCGACAGGGTTTAACTATGGCTACACCTTC. Amino acid sequence: CASSLAPTGFNYGYTF.

This clone was seen just once. The chain joins TRBV19 to TRBJ2-3; tentative D call: TRBD2 (7 bases). Per germline, CDR1 LNHDA and CDR2 SQIVND (reference sequence). The CDR3 has 16 residues. Deletions cut 3 bases from V and 2 bases from J, with 15 bases between. CDR3 nucleotides: TGTGCCAGTAGTATGTGGGAGGGGGTGGACACAGATACGCAGTATTTT. This encodes CASSMWEGVDTDTQYF.

The genes are TRBV7-4 and TRBJ2-1, with 13 bases matching TRBD2. In germline, CDR1 is SGHVT, CDR2 SQSDAQ. This CDR3 is 17 amino acids long. Trimming cost V 3 bases and J 6 bases; bases outside gene matches: 8. The CDR3 spells CASSLTSGRRRFNEQFF. The CDR3 coding sequence is TGTGCCAGCAGCTTGACTAGCGGGAGGAGAAGATTCAATGAGCAGTTCTTC.

This clone was observed at least ten times. V usage is TRBV11-2 and J usage is TRBJ1-1; no clear D. The CDR3 loop spans 14 amino acids. Germline CDR1 SGHAT, CDR2 FQNNGV. Trimming stripped 0 bases from V and 6 bases from J, with 11 bases between. Here the CDR3 reads CASSLENWSSEAFF. The CDR3, as DNA: TGTGCCAGCAGCTTAGAAAACTGGAGCTCTGAAGCTTTCTTT.

The rearrangement links TRBV7-2 to TRBJ2-2; D is unresolved. Trimming cost V 2 bases and J 5 bases, with 9 bases left between them. Germline CDR1 SGHTA, CDR2 FQGNSA. CDR3 length equals 14 residues. In DNA, the CDR3 is TGTGCCAGCAGCTTATCGGGCAGAACCGGGGAGCTGTTTTTT. It translates to CASSLSGRTGELFF.

V gene TRBV7-6 combines with J gene TRBJ2-7; the match to TRBD2 covers 10 bases. The V gene end was trimmed by 5 bases and the J gene end by 3 bases; junction bases not matched to a gene: 7. CDR1 SGHVS and CDR2 FNYEAQ come from the germline V gene. This CDR3 spans 15 amino acids. CDR3 loop: CASSPTSGLYYEQYF. The CDR3 nucleotides read TGTGCCAGCAGCCCGACTAGCGGGTTATACTACGAGCAGTACTTC.

The chain carries TRBV11-2 and TRBJ1-1; a possible D gene is TRBD1 (5 bases). Germline values: CDR1 SGHAT, CDR2 FQNNGV. Trimming shortened V by 2 bases and J by 5 bases, and 9 bases separated the two germline ends. CDR3 size: 13 residues. Written as DNA, the CDR3 is TGTGCCAGCAGCTTACAGGGTTTAACTGAAGCTTTCTTT. It translates to CASSLQGLTEAFF. Together with reference TRBV11-2 and TRBJ1-1, the CDR3 gives the full variable domain: EAGVAQSPRYKIIEKRQSVAFWCNPISGHATLYWYQQILGQGPKLLIQFQNNGVVDDSQLPKDRFSAERLKGVDSTLKIQPAKLEDSAVYLCASSLQGLTEAFFGQGTRLTVV.

This chain links TRBV10-2 with TRBJ1-1; 7 bases fit TRBD1. After removal of 6 bases from V and 8 bases from J, the junction contained 9 bases not matched to a gene. This CDR3 contains 13 residues. Germline V gives CDR1 WSHSY, CDR2 SAAADI. This CDR3 reads CASRAGQLLEAFF. CDR3 coding DNA: TGCGCCAGCAGGGCGGGACAGTTGTTGGAAGCTTTCTTT.

This clone has a single count. The rearrangement joins TRBV5-8 to TRBJ1-5; D gene unclear. The CDR3 runs 12 residues. Between the trimmed V and J ends, which lost 2 bases and 7 bases, there was a span of 7 bases. Per germline, CDR1 SGHTS and CDR2 YDEGEE. CDR3 nucleotides: TGTGCCAGCAGCTTCCGCCAGCAGCCCCAGCATTTT. This codes for CASSFRQQPQHF. Full variable domain (rest looked up from reference TRBV5-8 and TRBJ1-5): EAGVTQSPTHLIKTRGQQATLRCSPISGHTSVYWYQQALGLGLQFLLWYDEGEERNRGNFPPRFSGRQFPNYSSELNVNALELEDSALYLCASSFRQQPQHFGDGTRLSIL.

The CDR3 loop reads CASSLGTGVNSPLHF. In nucleotides, the CDR3 is TGTGCCAGCAGTCTAGGGACAGGGGTGAATTCACCCCTCCACTTT. This chain uses TRBV25-1 with TRBJ1-6; 10 positions match TRBD1. The CDR3 extends over 15 amino acids. The V gene's germline CDR1 is MGHDK and CDR2 SYGVNS. V lost 5 bases to trimming and J lost 7 bases; unmatched junction nucleotides: 5. The full variable domain, completed using reference TRBV25-1 and TRBJ1-6, is EADIYQTPRYLVIGTGKKITLECSQTMGHDKMYWYQQDPGMELHLIHYSYGVNSTEKGDLSSESTVSRIRTEHFPLTLESARPSHTSQYLCASSLGTGVNSPLHFGNGTRLTVT.

This chain joins TRBV30 and TRBJ1-6, with unresolved D. With 1 base removed from V and 0 bases from J, the gap between germline ends came to 13 bases. Germline V gives CDR1 GTSNPN, CDR2 SVGIG (reference sequence). The CDR3 totals 17 residues. The CDR3 sequence: CAWSDRRMSSYNSPLHF. The DNA of the CDR3 is TGTGCCTGGAGTGACCGACGTATGAGCTCCTATAATTCACCCCTCCACTTT.

The J gene is TRBJ1-2, the V gene TRBV6-5; D gene ambiguous. The CDR3 is 14 amino acids. The ends were cut back, 7 bases at V and 4 bases at J, with 16 bases in the middle. The germline gives CDR1 MNHEY, CDR2 SVGAGI. The chain's CDR3 is CASKPKRELYGYTF. The CDR3 DNA reads as TGTGCCAGCAAGCCGAAACGGGAGCTCTATGGCTACACCTTC.

The chain has TRBV30 and TRBJ1-2, with 7 bases that match TRBD1. After removal of 0 bases from V and 8 bases from J, the junction contained 18 bases not matched to a gene. The CDR3 is 17 amino acids. Germline V CDR1 and CDR2: GTSNPN, SVGIG (reference sequence). In DNA, the CDR3 is TGTGCCTGGAGTGTATTACCGCCGGGACAGTCAGCGGGGGGCTACACCTTC. Its translation is CAWSVLPPGQSAGGYTF.

The chain joins TRBV5-1 to TRBJ2-3, with 10 bases matching TRBD2. The J segment lost 5 bases and the V segment lost 4 bases, leaving 13 bases of the junction unmatched. This CDR3 is built from 17 residues. Germline V gene data show CDR1 as SGHRS and CDR2 as YFSETQ. CDR3 DNA: TGCGCCAGCAGCCCTGGATCAGCGGGGGGGCCTGGAGATACGCAGTATTTT. Its protein product is CASSPGSAGGPGDTQYF.

This chain uses TRBV27 with TRBJ2-3; D call uncertain. Trimming left V 7 bases short and J 1 base short, with 12 bases between. There are 14 residues in the CDR3. The germline CDR1 and CDR2 sequences are MNHEY and SMNVEV (reference sequence). The CDR3 here is CASKTVVGTDTQYF. CDR3 sequence (DNA): TGTGCCAGCAAAACAGTGGTAGGCACAGATACGCAGTATTTT.

V gene TRBV2 combines with J gene TRBJ2-3; 7 bases agree with TRBD2. The CDR3 runs 14 residues. The junction had 7 bases not matched to a gene; V was cut back by 8 bases and J by 2 bases. Looked up from germline, CDR1 is SNHLY and CDR2 is FYNNEI. The chain's CDR3 is CASRGEGSTDTQYF. CDR3 bases: TGTGCCAGCCGGGGGGAGGGGTCCACAGATACGCAGTATTTT.

V and J are TRBV7-6 and TRBJ2-1; the D is unclear. Germline V gives CDR1 SGHVS, CDR2 FNYEAQ. The germline V and J ends were trimmed by 2 bases and 9 bases, with 8 bases remaining between them. This CDR3 has 12 amino acids. The CDR3 region is CASSLRTGEQFF. CDR3 bases: TGTGCCAGCAGCTTAAGAACCGGTGAGCAGTTCTTC.

This clone showed up just once. This rearrangement joins TRBV18 to TRBJ2-7; D may be TRBD1 or TRBD2 (5 bases each). The germline V gene encodes CDR1 KGHSH and CDR2 LQKENI. CDR3 length: 17 amino acids. V shed 2 bases and J shed 0 bases, with 17 bases lying between them. This CDR3 is CASSPYVGTGSSYEQYF. In nucleotides, the CDR3 is TGTGCCAGCTCACCATATGTCGGGACGGGGAGCTCCTACGAGCAGTACTTC.

This chain connects TRBV13 to TRBJ2-7; 9 bases fit TRBD2. Per germline, CDR1 PRHDT and CDR2 FYEKMQ (reference sequence). V lost 5 bases to trimming and J lost 0 bases; unmatched junction nucleotides: 5. The length of the CDR3 is 15 residues. The CDR3 reads CASSRSGSNSYEQYF. CDR3 in DNA: TGTGCCAGCAGCCGTAGCGGGAGTAACTCCTACGAGCAGTACTTC.

Only one count was recorded for this clone. This sequence joins TRBV11-3 and TRBJ2-7; tentatively, D is TRBD1 or TRBD2 (5 bases each). Trimming stripped 4 bases from V and 6 bases from J, with 13 bases between. There are 13 residues in the CDR3. CDR1 SGHNT and CDR2 YENEEA come from the germline V gene. Here the CDR3 reads CASSSLGDAEQYF. CDR3 DNA sequence: TGTGCCAGCAGCTCCTTGGGGGATGCCGAGCAGTACTTC.